The T cell receptor beta chain described here comes from a study of cytomegalovirus exposure and HLA in healthy donors. Study context: Sequencing of some 190 million T cells in an earlier analysis found approximately 120 million unique TCR beta sequences.

Study-wide points: Earlier analysis looked at TCR beta V segments, and most were productive about 90% or about 30% of the time. In most subjects, TCR beta sequences reportedly gave accurate predictions of HLA-A and HLA-B alleles.

The CDR3 covers 15 residues. Germline V gives CDR1 SGHRS, CDR2 YFSETQ. The junction had 4 bases not matched to a gene; V was cut back by 0 bases and J by 4 bases. The PCR made use of 60 Vbeta and 13 Jbeta primers. This table comes from immunoSEQ multiplex PCR, and its TCRdb copy is limited to in-frame clones, with some not included. Altogether about 140,000 clones are present, around 70% being singletons, with the ten largest covering 1.6%. Details on this clone: The antigen remains unidentified.

This clonotype was obtained from a young woman in good health and CMV-seronegative. What was sequenced was PBMCs. The J gene is TRBJ1-1, the V gene TRBV5-1; TRBD1 matches at 9 bases. This chain's CDR3 is CASSLGTGEATEAFF. The CDR3 DNA is TGCGCCAGCAGCTTGGGGACAGGGGAGGCCACTGAAGCTTTCTTT.